The 9 T cell receptor beta chains below all came from one sample that was sequenced in a study of shared T cell receptors in the human thymus. The repertoire was sequenced with immunoSEQ multiplex PCR; TCRdb's copy has only in-frame clones and lacks some. In the table there are hundreds of thousands of clones, around 87% of which are singletons. This sample was also put to use in a study of human thymus T cells.

Sequenced sample: thymocytes. The receptors were sampled from a boy in the first two years of life with a congenital heart defect.

The V gene is TRBV28, the J gene TRBJ2-3; the D gene is possibly TRBD1 (7 bases). This CDR3 has 18 amino acids. The germline V gene encodes CDR1 MDHEN and CDR2 SYDVKM. Trimming cost V 0 bases and J 3 bases, with 19 bases left between them. CDR3 in DNA: TGTGCCAGCAGTTTATGCTGGAGGGCAAACAGGGGAACAGATACGCAGTATTTT. It codes for CASSLCWRANRGTDTQYF.

The sample holds one count of this clone. V usage is TRBV11-2 and J usage is TRBJ1-1; 8 positions match TRBD1. The CDR3 is 16 residues long. The V and J ends lost 6 bases and 6 bases, in that order; junction bases with no gene match: 15. Looked up from germline, CDR1 is SGHAT and CDR2 is FQNNGV. This chain's CDR3 is CASRPRTGWDYSEAFF. In DNA, the CDR3 is TGTGCCAGCAGACCTCGGACAGGGTGGGATTACTCTGAAGCTTTCTTT.

The chain joins TRBV9 to TRBJ2-7, with 9 nucleotides matching TRBD2. The CDR3 spans 18 residues. The V and J ends lost 6 bases and 2 bases, in that order; junction bases with no gene match: 18. Germline lookup yields CDR1 SGDLS and CDR2 YYNGEE. CDR3 bases: TGTGCCAGCATCCTAGGAGGCGGGGGGGCCAACTCCCCCTACGAGCAGTACTTC. It translates to CASILGGGGANSPYEQYF.

The V and J genes are TRBV14 and TRBJ2-7, with TRBD2 as a possible D gene (6 bases). Between the trimmed V and J ends, which lost 4 bases and 4 bases, there was a span of 11 bases. Germline CDR1 is SGHDN and CDR2 is FVKESK. The CDR3 has 13 amino acids. The CDR3, as DNA: TGTGCCAGCAGCCCGGGAGCGGCTTACGAGCAGTACTTC. As protein: CASSPGAAYEQYF.

This clone has a single count. This chain uses TRBV5-8 with TRBJ1-6; 10 positions agree with TRBD1. J was trimmed by 1 base and V by 4 bases; bases with no gene match: 8. CDR1 and CDR2 from the germline V gene are SGHTS and YDEGEE. This CDR3 contains 18 residues. Here the CDR3 reads CASSLRQGARSYNSPLHF. The CDR3 DNA reads as TGTGCCAGCAGCCTCCGACAGGGGGCTAGGTCCTATAATTCACCCCTCCACTTT.

This CDR3 is CAIADSGGSGNTIYF. CDR3 DNA: TGTGCCATCGCTGATTCAGGGGGTTCTGGAAACACCATATATTTT. This chain links TRBV10-3 with TRBJ1-3, with 7 bases fitting TRBD1. The CDR3 contains 15 residues. V lost 8 bases to trimming and J lost 1 base; unmatched junction nucleotides: 8. Germline V gene data show CDR1 as ENHRY and CDR2 as SYGVKD.

The gene calls are TRBV4-1 and TRBJ1-1; possible D gene TRBD1, 6 bases. V gave up 1 base and J gave up 1 base, with 7 bases separating them. This CDR3 is built from 14 residues. Per germline, CDR1 MGHRA and CDR2 YSYEKL. The CDR3 DNA follows: TGCGCCAGCAGCCAAGGGACAGCGAACACTGAAGCTTTCTTT. Residues: CASSQGTANTEAFF.

The chain is built from TRBV28 and TRBJ1-2; tentative D call: TRBD1 (5 bases). Germline V gene sequence: CDR1 MDHEN, CDR2 SYDVKM. CDR3 length: 13 amino acids. V was pared by 6 bases and J by 4 bases, with 12 bases between. The CDR3 coding sequence is TGTGCCAGCAGGCCCAGGGCTCCCTATGGCTACACCTTC. This gives the protein CASRPRAPYGYTF.

J is TRBJ2-2 and V is TRBV6-5, with 11 nucleotides matching TRBD1. The CDR3 contains 16 residues. J gave up 7 bases and V 0 bases, and 4 bases lay outside the gene matches. The germline CDR1 and CDR2 sequences are MNHEY and SVGAGI. This CDR3 reads CASSYSRTGGSGELFF. DNA of the CDR3: TGTGCCAGCAGTTACTCAAGGACAGGGGGCAGCGGGGAGCTGTTTTTT.